The 29 T cell receptor beta chains below come from one sample, sequenced in a study of blood T cell repertoires in COVID-19. TCRdb's table, derived via immunoSEQ multiplex PCR, lists solely in-frame clones and lacks some. Of fewer than 650,000 clones in the sample, approximately 88% were seen once. Sequencing was carried out using peripheral blood. The receptors derive from a woman aged 50 to 60 with COVID-19, enrolled during active disease.

The genes are TRBV10-3 and TRBJ2-7; 7 nucleotides agree with TRBD1. V gave up 0 bases and J gave up 7 bases; unmatched junction bases: 3. Germline V lookup: CDR1 ENHRY, CDR2 SYGVKD. The CDR3 is 13 residues long. The CDR3 sequence: CAISESQGKEQYF. Here the CDR3 DNA reads TGTGCCATCAGTGAGTCACAGGGGAAAGAGCAGTACTTC.

The CDR3 sequence is CASSWVRGYGYTF. In DNA form, the CDR3 reads TGTGCCAGCAGTTGGGTCAGGGGCTATGGCTACACCTTC. J is TRBJ1-2 and V is TRBV27, with a possible D match to TRBD1 (6 bases). This CDR3 is 13 amino acids long. CDR1 and CDR2 from the germline V gene are MNHEY and SMNVEV (reference sequence). V was cut by 4 bases and J by 4 bases, with 10 bases left in between.

The chain has TRBV2 and TRBJ1-2; D may be TRBD1 (5 bases). CDR1 is SNHLY, CDR2 FYNNEI, per germline. The CDR3 length is 11 residues. V was trimmed by 8 bases and J by 12 bases, leaving 16 bases between them. The CDR3 sequence: CASASDSPHTF. CDR3 coding DNA: TGTGCCAGCGCATCAGACAGTCCGCACACCTTC.

This chain connects TRBV29-1 to TRBJ1-1; no clear D. This CDR3 has 10 amino acids. Germline V lookup: CDR1 SQVTM, CDR2 ANQGSEA. V lost 6 bases, J lost 5 bases, and 7 bases lay in between. The CDR3 nucleotides read TGCAGCGTAATACGGACTGAAGCTTTCTTT. Translation gives CSVIRTEAFF.

The chain carries TRBV21-1 and TRBJ1-6; the D call TRBD1 from the table was never checked on the DNA. TRBV21-1 counts as a pseudogene. The CDR3 has 21 amino acids. CDR3 protein: CASSPQGLLSLLELLDSPLHF. Here the CDR3 DNA reads TGTGCCAGCAGCCCACAGGGTTTGCTGTCCCTTTTGGAACTTTTGGATTCACCCCTCCACTTT.

This chain uses TRBV7-3 with TRBJ2-5; D gene uncertain. V was shortened by 0 bases and J by 1 base, with 6 bases between the two germline ends. Germline CDR1 and CDR2: SGHTA and FQGTGA. The length of the CDR3 is 14 residues. The CDR3 nucleotides read TGTGCCAGCAGCTTAACTAGAGGCCAAGAGACCCAGTACTTC. This gives the protein CASSLTRGQETQYF.

This chain links TRBV28 with TRBJ2-7, with 11 bases that match TRBD2. CDR3 length: 14 residues. Germline-derived CDR1 and CDR2 are MDHEN and SYDVKM. J gave up 6 bases and V 5 bases, and 6 bases lay outside the gene matches. In DNA form, the CDR3 reads TGTGCCAGCAGTCTCACTAGCGGGGGACTCGAGCAGTACTTC. Translated: CASSLTSGGLEQYF.

The genes are TRBV19 and TRBJ1-1, with no clear D. The germline V gene encodes CDR1 LNHDA and CDR2 SQIVND (reference sequence). This CDR3 region has 12 residues. V lost 8 bases, J lost 4 bases, and 11 bases lay in between. Here the CDR3 reads CASSSRGTEAFF. CDR3 in DNA: TGTGCCAGTTCGAGCCGGGGCACTGAAGCTTTCTTT.

The chain couples TRBV2 to TRBJ2-2; TRBD2 might be the D (5 bases). CDR3 size: 13 residues. V shed 7 bases and J shed 5 bases, with 11 bases lying between them. The germline gives CDR1 SNHLY, CDR2 FYNNEI. Here the CDR3 reads CASTAAVTGELFF. For the CDR3, the DNA is TGTGCCAGCACGGCAGCGGTTACCGGGGAGCTGTTTTTT.

The J gene is TRBJ2-1, the V gene TRBV3-1 (or the pseudogene TRBV3-2), with D tentatively TRBD2 (6 bases). CDR3 length: 14 amino acids. CDR1 and CDR2 from the germline V gene are LGHDT and YNNKEL (reference sequence). V was shortened by 4 bases and J by 5 bases, with 12 bases between the two germline ends. This chain's CDR3 is CASSPWGGDNEQFF. The CDR3 bases are TGTGCCAGCAGCCCCTGGGGAGGCGACAATGAGCAGTTCTTC.

The V call is TRBV10-3, the J call TRBJ1-3; D unresolved. Trimming shortened V by 7 bases and J by 2 bases, and 12 bases separated the two germline ends. The CDR3 has 14 amino acids. Germline CDR1 is ENHRY and CDR2 is SYGVKD. CDR3 in DNA: TGTGCCATCACGGCGGAGTCGGCTGGAAACACCATATATTTT. Its protein product is CAITAESAGNTIYF.

This chain connects TRBV7-9 to TRBJ1-1; D is uncertain. The germline CDR1 and CDR2 sequences are SEHNR and FQNEAQ (reference sequence). V was cut by 3 bases and J by 11 bases, with 10 bases left in between. This CDR3 spans 11 amino acids. This chain's CDR3 is CASSFREDAFF. The CDR3 bases are TGTGCCAGCAGCTTTCGGGAGGATGCTTTCTTT. Using reference TRBV7-9 and TRBJ1-1 for the parts outside the CDR3, the full variable domain is DTGVSQNPRHKITKRGQNVTFRCDPISEHNRLYWYRQTLGQGPEFLTYFQNEAQLEKSRLLSDRFSAERPKGSFSTLEIQRTEQGDSAMYLCASSFREDAFFGQGTRLTVV.

This clone has only one observation. This chain links TRBV27 with TRBJ1-2; the D gene is possibly TRBD1 (6 bases). Trimming took 2 bases from V and 5 from J, leaving 15 bases between them. Per germline, CDR1 MNHEY and CDR2 SMNVEV (reference sequence). The CDR3 runs to 15 residues. CDR3 DNA: TGTGCCAGCAGTTTAATACAGGGTAGTAGTTATGGCTACACCTTC. It yields the protein CASSLIQGSSYGYTF.

DNA of the CDR3: TGTGCCAGCACCCTTGGGGGCGATGAGCAGTTCTTC. Translated: CASTLGGDEQFF. The chain has TRBV3-1 (or the pseudogene TRBV3-2) and TRBJ2-1; TRBD1 might be the D (6 bases). This CDR3 region has 12 residues. CDR1 LGHDT and CDR2 YNNKEL come from the germline V gene (reference sequence). Trimming shortened V by 7 bases and J by 8 bases, and 12 bases separated the two germline ends.

As for this clone: This same CDR3 is encoded by further DNA sequences in the sample. This chain links TRBV3-1 (or the pseudogene TRBV3-2) with TRBJ1-5, with TRBD1 identical over 8 bases. The CDR3 consists of 13 residues. Germline loops: CDR1 LGHDT, CDR2 YNNKEL (reference sequence). V shed 2 bases, J shed 6 bases, and the junction held 0 bases outside the gene matches. The CDR3 coding sequence is TGTGCCAGCAGCCAACAGGGGGCTCAGCCCCAGCATTTT. It is translated as CASSQQGAQPQHF.

The chain carries TRBV28 and TRBJ2-2; a weak D match, TRBD1 (6 bases). The germline CDR1 and CDR2 sequences are MDHEN and SYDVKM. V was trimmed by 2 bases and J by 7 bases, leaving 11 bases between them. The CDR3 has 14 amino acids. The CDR3 region has the DNA TGTGCCAGCAGTTTACCACAGGGTCACGGGGAGCTGTTTTTT. It codes for CASSLPQGHGELFF.

The chain is built from TRBV20-1 and TRBJ2-3, with TRBD2 matching over 8 bases. Trimming cost V 3 bases and J 6 bases; bases outside gene matches: 5. The V gene's germline CDR1 is DFQATT and CDR2 SNEGSKA (reference sequence). The CDR3 consists of 13 residues. CDR3 residues: CSASFSGVDTQYF. The CDR3 bases are TGCAGTGCTAGTTTTAGCGGGGTGGATACGCAGTATTTT.

This clone was observed a single time. V and J are TRBV6-6 and TRBJ2-1; TRBD1 matches 11 bases. After removal of 2 bases from V and 7 bases from J, the junction contained 7 bases not matched to a gene. Per germline, CDR1 MNHNY and CDR2 SVGAGI (reference sequence). The CDR3 extends over 16 amino acids. In nucleotides, the CDR3 is TGTGCCAGCAGTTACCCCCGGACAGGGGGCAGAAATGAGCAGTTCTTC. Translating gives CASSYPRTGGRNEQFF.

V usage is TRBV19 and J usage is TRBJ2-7; 8 bases fit TRBD1. V gave up 5 bases and J gave up 1 base; unmatched junction bases: 7. Germline V gene sequence: CDR1 LNHDA, CDR2 SQIVND (reference sequence). The CDR3 length is 15 residues. CDR3 in amino acids: CASSPQGATSYEQYF. Here the CDR3 DNA reads TGTGCCAGTAGTCCTCAGGGGGCCACATCCTACGAGCAGTACTTC.

The chain has TRBV5-1 and TRBJ1-3; D uncertain. Germline V CDR1 and CDR2: SGHRS, YFSETQ. V was shortened by 4 bases and J by 2 bases, with 13 bases between the two germline ends. This CDR3 contains 15 residues. The CDR3: CASSPEGSPGNTIYF. The CDR3 nucleotides read TGCGCCAGCAGCCCCGAGGGATCCCCTGGAAACACCATATATTTT.

The chain carries TRBV19 and TRBJ1-1, with 8 bases lining up with TRBD1. Trimming took 5 bases from V and 3 from J; bases not matched to a gene: 5. Germline V gives CDR1 LNHDA, CDR2 SQIVND (reference sequence). This CDR3 spans 14 amino acids. The CDR3 here is CASSPQGDHTEAFF. The DNA for the CDR3 is TGTGCCAGTAGTCCACAGGGGGACCACACTGAAGCTTTCTTT.

The genes are TRBV2 and TRBJ2-3, with D perhaps matching TRBD2 (6 bases). CDR3 length: 14 residues. Trimming stripped 6 bases from V and 6 bases from J, with 16 bases between. The germline V gene encodes CDR1 SNHLY and CDR2 FYNNEI. CDR3 sequence (DNA): TGTGCCAGCAGCGCGGAGGGCACGGTGGATACGCAGTATTTT. Protein product: CASSAEGTVDTQYF.

V and J are TRBV27 and TRBJ1-2, with D maybe TRBD1 (5 bases). The CDR3 extends over 13 amino acids. Germline V gene data show CDR1 as MNHEY and CDR2 as SMNVEV (reference sequence). V lost 8 bases and J 4 bases, leaving 14 bases between the germline ends. CDR3 DNA sequence: TGTGCCAGCTCACCCGGGGGGTCCTATGGCTACACCTTC. This encodes CASSPGGSYGYTF.

The chain combines TRBV7-9 with TRBJ2-7, with 8 positions matching TRBD1. There are 14 residues in the CDR3. The trim removed 4 bases at V and 0 bases at J, leaving 2 bases unmatched. Per the germline V gene, CDR1 is SEHNR and CDR2 is FQNEAQ (reference sequence). The CDR3 region is CASSYGQGSYEQYF. The CDR3 coding sequence is TGTGCCAGCAGCTACGGACAGGGCTCCTACGAGCAGTACTTC.

The chain employs TRBV11-2 and TRBJ2-7, with D possibly TRBD1 on 5 matching bases. The CDR3 loop spans 12 amino acids. Germline V gene data show CDR1 as SGHAT and CDR2 as FQNNGV. V was trimmed by 3 bases and J by 3 bases, leaving 6 bases between them. In DNA form, the CDR3 reads TGTGCCAGCAGCTTGGGGCACTACGAGCAGTACTTC. As protein: CASSLGHYEQYF.

This sequence joins TRBV25-1 and TRBJ1-1; D unclear. The germline gives CDR1 MGHDK, CDR2 SYGVNS. The CDR3 consists of 14 residues. V was shortened by 7 bases and J by 2 bases, with 14 bases between the two germline ends. The CDR3 DNA reads TGTGCCAGCACACCCCGGACGGGAAACACTGAAGCTTTCTTT. Its protein product is CASTPRTGNTEAFF.

V usage is TRBV28 and J usage is TRBJ1-1, with TRBD1 as a possible D gene (6 bases). Trimming pared 8 bases from V and 3 bases from J, leaving 13 bases between. The CDR3 runs 13 residues. The germline V gene has CDR1 MDHEN and CDR2 SYDVKM. The CDR3 DNA is TGTGCCAGCCTGAAGGGGGGGGACACTGAAGCTTTCTTT. Translated, it gives CASLKGGDTEAFF. Drawing the rest from reference TRBV28 and TRBJ1-1, the complete variable domain is DVKVTQSSRYLVKRTGEKVFLECVQDMDHENMFWYRQDPGLGLRLIYFSYDVKMKEKGDIPEGYSVSREKKERFSLILESASTNQTSMYLCASLKGGDTEAFFGQGTRLTVV.

The chain recombines TRBV19 with TRBJ1-2, with TRBD1 matching over 10 bases. V trimming: 0 bases; J trimming: 4 bases; junction bases outside the gene matches: 5. In germline, CDR1 is LNHDA, CDR2 SQIVND (reference sequence). There are 16 residues in the CDR3. The CDR3 coding sequence is TGTGCCAGTAGTATAGACTTGACAGGGGGCCTCTATGGCTACACCTTC. Translation gives CASSIDLTGGLYGYTF.

This chain joins TRBV6-6 and TRBJ2-2; 10 bases are shared with TRBD1. Germline V CDR1 and CDR2: MNHNY, SVGAGI (reference sequence). The V segment lost 5 bases and the J segment 7 bases; nucleotides outside the gene matches: 10. This CDR3 contains 16 residues. CDR3 nucleotides: TGTGCCAGCAGTCACGACAGGGGGCAGAGGGGCGGGGAGCTGTTTTTT. It codes for CASSHDRGQRGGELFF.